The entry below gives a single T cell receptor beta chain sequence along with its context. What it recognizes is unknown. V was clipped by 8 bases and J by 2 bases, with 12 bases between them. Germline V gene data show CDR1 as SNHLY and CDR2 as FYNNEI. The CDR3 totals 14 residues. The method was immunoSEQ multiplex PCR; TCRdb's version includes in-frame clones alone and lacks a portion of them. The data contain some 76,000 clones, nearly 85% of them seen just once; the ten biggest clones take up roughly 7.1%. The data derive from a study of OX40 agonist ivuxolimab in advanced cancers. Study in general: Patients' therapy was ivuxolimab, an antibody that acts as an agonist of OX40 (CD134). Partial responses, seen in three patients, involved one hepatocellular carcinoma and two cutaneous melanomas.

Whole-study findings and limits: Blood T cells, both CD4+ and CD8+, expanded clonally by week 6 at 0.1 to 3.0 mg/kg. More expanded clones were found, on average, in CD8+ than in CD4+ T cells.

The chain couples TRBV2 to TRBJ2-2, with D hard to call. This sequence was found in an adult with an advanced solid tumor such as melanoma, head and neck, liver or kidney cancer. The specimen comprised CD4+ or CD8+ T cells sorted from blood, sampled in a trial of the OX40 agonist ivuxolimab. The CDR3, as DNA: TGTGCCAGCGTCACGGCGCCAAACACCGGGGAGCTGTTTTTT. Translating gives CASVTAPNTGELFF.